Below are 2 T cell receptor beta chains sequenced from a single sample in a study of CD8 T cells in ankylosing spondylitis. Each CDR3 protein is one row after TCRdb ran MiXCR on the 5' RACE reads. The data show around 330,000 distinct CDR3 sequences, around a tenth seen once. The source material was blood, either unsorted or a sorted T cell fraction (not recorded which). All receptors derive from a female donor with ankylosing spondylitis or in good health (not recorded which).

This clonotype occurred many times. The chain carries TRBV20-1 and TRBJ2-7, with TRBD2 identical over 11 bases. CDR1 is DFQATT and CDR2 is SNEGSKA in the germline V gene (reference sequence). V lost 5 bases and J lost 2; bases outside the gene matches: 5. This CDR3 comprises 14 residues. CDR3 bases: TGCAGTGCTGCCGGGACTAGCGGCGCCTACGAGCAGTACTTC. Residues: CSAAGTSGAYEQYF.

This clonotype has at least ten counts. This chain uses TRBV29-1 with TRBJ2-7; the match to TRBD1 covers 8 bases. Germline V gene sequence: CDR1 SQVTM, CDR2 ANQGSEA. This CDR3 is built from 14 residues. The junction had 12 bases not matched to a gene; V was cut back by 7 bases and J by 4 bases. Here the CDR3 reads CSATKTGERYEQYF. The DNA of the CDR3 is TGCAGCGCAACAAAGACAGGGGAGAGGTACGAGCAGTACTTC.